This T cell receptor (beta chain) was sequenced for a study of graft-versus-host responses after intestinal transplantation. Germline CDR1 reads SGHRS; CDR2 reads YFSETQ. The trim removed 4 bases at V and 0 bases at J, leaving 5 bases unmatched. The CDR3 spans 15 residues. Some clones are missing from TCRdb's copy, which holds only in-frame ones; the method was immunoSEQ multiplex PCR. The data hold around 100,000 clones, with roughly nine tenths observed a single time. Remarks on this clone: The antigen is undetermined.

The source of this sequence is a human donor who was the organ donor for an intestinal transplant. Sequences were derived from unstimulated CD4+ T cells sorted from spleen or lymph node cells, sampled before transplant. The chain links TRBV5-1 to TRBJ2-3, with 7 bases fitting TRBD2. CDR3 in amino acids: CASSRLAPSTDTQYF. CDR3 nucleotides: TGCGCCAGCAGCAGACTAGCTCCTAGCACAGATACGCAGTATTTT.